The present T cell receptor beta chain was sequenced within a study of spatial heterogeneity in lung cancer. Study-wide background: Unique TCR and UMI combinations averaged more than ten appearances each in raw reads. Study conclusions and caveats: Resection saw ubiquitous expanded tumor TCRs appear in blood more than follow-up did.

Turning to this clonotype: The antigen remains undetermined.

A unique molecular identifier was carried by every single TCR cDNA molecule. TCRdb ran MiXCR on the 5' RACE reads and lists one entry per CDR3 protein. Here the sample spans roughly 75,000 distinct CDR3 sequences, 13% being singletons. The V gene end was trimmed by 5 bases and the J gene end by 3 bases; junction bases not matched to a gene: 2. Germline V gene data show CDR1 as ENHRY and CDR2 as SYGVKD. The CDR3 extends over 14 amino acids. Time point of the sample: sample taken at primary tumor resection. In each case, whole RNA from tumor, nontumor lung or frozen PBMC was sequenced unsorted. Donation came from approximately 69 patients with untreated early-stage non-small cell lung cancer.

The gene calls are TRBV10-3 and TRBJ2-3; 10 bases match TRBD2. This TCR derives from a male donor with early-stage non-small cell lung cancer. Specimen: PBMCs, collected at surgery. Here the CDR3 DNA reads TGTGCCATCAGTCAGCGGGAGGGAACAGATACGCAGTATTTT. Translated: CAISQREGTDTQYF.